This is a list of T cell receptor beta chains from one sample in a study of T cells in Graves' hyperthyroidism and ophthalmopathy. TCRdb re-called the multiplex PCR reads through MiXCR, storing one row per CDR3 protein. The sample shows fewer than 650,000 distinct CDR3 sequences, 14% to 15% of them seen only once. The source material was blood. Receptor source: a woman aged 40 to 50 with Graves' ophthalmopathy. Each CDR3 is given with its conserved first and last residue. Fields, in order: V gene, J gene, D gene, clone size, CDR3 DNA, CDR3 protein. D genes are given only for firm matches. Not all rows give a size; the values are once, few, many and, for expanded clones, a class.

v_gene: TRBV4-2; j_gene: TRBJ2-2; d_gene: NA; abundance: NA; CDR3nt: TGTGCCAGCAGCCAAGAAGAGATCCCCGGGGAGCTGTTTTTT; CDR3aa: CASSQEEIPGELFF
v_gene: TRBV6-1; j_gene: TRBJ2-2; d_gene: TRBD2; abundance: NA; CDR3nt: TGTGCCAGCAGTCCGGGACTAGCGACCACCGGGGAGCTGTTTTTT; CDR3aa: CASSPGLATTGELFF
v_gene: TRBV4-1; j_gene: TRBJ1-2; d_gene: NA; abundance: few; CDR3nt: TGCGCCAGCAGCCAAGATGGGCGGCAGGGCATAGGTGGCTACACCTTC; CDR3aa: CASSQDGRQGIGGYTF
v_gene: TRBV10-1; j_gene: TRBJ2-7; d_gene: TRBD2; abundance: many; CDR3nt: TGCGCCAGCAGTGAGTCTATAGCGGGAGTGGAAGAGCAGTACTTC; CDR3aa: CASSESIAGVEEQYF
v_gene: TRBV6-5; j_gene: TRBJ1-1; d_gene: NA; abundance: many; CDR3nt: TGTGCCAGCAGAGCTAGGACTGAAGCTTTCTTT; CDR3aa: CASRARTEAFF
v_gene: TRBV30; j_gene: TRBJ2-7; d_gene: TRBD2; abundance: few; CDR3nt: TGTGCCTGGAGGGGGAAACTAGCGGCCCACGAGCAGTACTTC; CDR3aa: CAWRGKLAAHEQYF
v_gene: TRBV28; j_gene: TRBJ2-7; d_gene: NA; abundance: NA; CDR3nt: TGTGCCAGCAGTCACCCTCTCTACGAGCAGTACTTC; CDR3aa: CASSHPLYEQYF
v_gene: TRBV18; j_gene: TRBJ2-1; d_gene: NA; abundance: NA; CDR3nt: TGTGCCAGCTCACCAGGCCGGGACCGTGAGCAGTTCTTC; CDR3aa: CASSPGRDREQFF
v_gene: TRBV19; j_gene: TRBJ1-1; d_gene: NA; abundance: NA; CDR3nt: TGTGCCAGTAGTCCCTCGCGACCTGGAGGAGACACTGAAGCTTTCTTT; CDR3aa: CASSPSRPGGDTEAFF
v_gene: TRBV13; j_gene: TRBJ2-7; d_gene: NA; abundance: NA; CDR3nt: TGTGCCAGCAGCCCCCGAGGAGGGTTCCACGAGCAGTACTTC; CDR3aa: CASSPRGGFHEQYF
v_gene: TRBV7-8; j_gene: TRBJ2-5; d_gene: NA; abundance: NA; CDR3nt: TGTGCCAGCAGCTTAATGCAGGATGGGACCCAGTACTTC; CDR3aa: CASSLMQDGTQYF
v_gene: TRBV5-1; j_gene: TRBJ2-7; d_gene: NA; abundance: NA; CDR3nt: TGCGCCAGCAGCTCTGGACAGTTCCCGACTGTTTCCTACGAGCAGTACTTC; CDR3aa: CASSSGQFPTVSYEQYF
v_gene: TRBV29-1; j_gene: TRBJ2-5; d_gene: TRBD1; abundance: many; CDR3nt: TGCAGCGTTGATGGGACAGGGGATAGGTGGGAGACCCAGTACTTC; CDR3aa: CSVDGTGDRWETQYF
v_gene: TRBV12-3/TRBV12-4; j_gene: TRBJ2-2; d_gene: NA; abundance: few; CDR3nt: TGTGCCAGCAGTTTAGATGGGGGTTCCGGGGAGCTGTTTTTT; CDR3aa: CASSLDGGSGELFF
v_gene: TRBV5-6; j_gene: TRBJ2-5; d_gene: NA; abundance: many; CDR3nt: TGTGCCAGCAGCTTGTCCACATTTGAGACCCAGTACTTC; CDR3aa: CASSLSTFETQYF
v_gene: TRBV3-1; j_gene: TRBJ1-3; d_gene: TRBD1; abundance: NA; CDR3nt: TGTGCCAGCAGCCAATCAGGGGGATCTGGAAACACCATATATTTT; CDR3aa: CASSQSGGSGNTIYF
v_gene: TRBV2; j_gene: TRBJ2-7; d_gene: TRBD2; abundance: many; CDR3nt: TGTGCCAGCAGTGTACTAGCGGGAGCCCTCGAGCAGTACTTC; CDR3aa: CASSVLAGALEQYF
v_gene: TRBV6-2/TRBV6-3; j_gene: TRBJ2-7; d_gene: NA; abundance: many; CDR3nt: TGTGCCAGCAGCGCCGAGGTAGCGGCGTCCTACGAGCAGTACTTC; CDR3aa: CASSAEVAASYEQYF
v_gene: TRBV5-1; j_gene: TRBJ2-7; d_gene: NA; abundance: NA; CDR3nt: TGCGCCAGCAGCCTGGGTCATCTAGAGGGCTACGAGCAGTACTTC; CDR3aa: CASSLGHLEGYEQYF
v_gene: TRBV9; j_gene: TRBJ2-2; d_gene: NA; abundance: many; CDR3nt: TGTGCCAGCAGCGTAGTAAGCAACACCGGGGAGCTGTTTTTT; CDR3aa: CASSVVSNTGELFF
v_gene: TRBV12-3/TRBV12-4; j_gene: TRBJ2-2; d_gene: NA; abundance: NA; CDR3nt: TGTGCCAGCAGTCCCTGGGGCAGCGGAGCCGGGGAGCTGTTTTTT; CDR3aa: CASSPWGSGAGELFF
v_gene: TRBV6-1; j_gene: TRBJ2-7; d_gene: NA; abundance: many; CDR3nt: TGTGCCAGCAGTGACGCCCTTACCTACGAGCAGTACTTC; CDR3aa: CASSDALTYEQYF
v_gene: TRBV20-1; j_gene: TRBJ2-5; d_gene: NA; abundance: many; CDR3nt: TGCAGTGCCCAGATCGGTAGCGGAGCAGGCGAGACCCAGTACTTC; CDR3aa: CSAQIGSGAGETQYF
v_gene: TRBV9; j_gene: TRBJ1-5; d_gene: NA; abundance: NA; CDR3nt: TGTGCCAGCAGCTCACGGGGGGGGCAGGTGAGCAATCAGCCCCAGCATTTT; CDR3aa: CASSSRGGQVSNQPQHF
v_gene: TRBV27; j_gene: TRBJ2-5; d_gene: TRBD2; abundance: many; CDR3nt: TGTGCCAGCAGTTTTTTTTCGGGAGGGCCAGAGACCCAGTACTTC; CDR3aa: CASSFFSGGPETQYF
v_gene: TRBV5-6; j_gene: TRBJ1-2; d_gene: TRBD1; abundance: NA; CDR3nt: TGTGCCAGCAATAGACAGGGTGCTGACTATGGCTACACCTTC; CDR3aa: CASNRQGADYGYTF